This entry concerns a single T cell receptor (beta chain). What this receptor recognizes is not known. Base qualities were left out, and no much larger clone turns up one base away. Synthetic TCR analog templates were spiked into each PCR so that absolute template abundance could be estimated from read counts. The immunoSEQ assay was used to amplify TCRbeta CDR3 regions from genomic DNA with bias-controlled V and J gene primers. Sequencing of rearranged TCRbeta segments was done at approximately 20X coverage. The source study handled its data this way. Sequencing errors were corrected by clustering, and CDR3s were annotated against IMGT so that V, D and J genes could be assigned. Out-of-frame and stop-codon sequences were excluded, and only productive TCRbeta rearrangements were used in downstream analyses. To compute clonality, Shannon entropy was normalized by the log of the number of unique productive sequences and then subtracted from one. Clones differing between time points or between blood and tumor were identified by Fisher's exact test with Benjamini-Hochberg correction at adjusted p below 0.01. In its TCRdb copy, this immuneACCESS table keeps in-frame sequences only and misses some clones. Where compared with another copy, unresolved V genes explain less than half of these, and the others have no known cause. That table gives V, J and clone size, and the DNA gave D and trimming. Across this sample there are about 82,000 clones, with 85% to 95% seen only once. The ten largest account for roughly 10% of the sample.

This sample is drawn from a study of PD-L1 blockade in urothelial cancer (dated by TCRdb to 2017 to 2019). Study-level background: All patients started therapy in about 2014 and received atezolizumab 1,200 mg intravenously every 3 weeks. Pretreatment blood TCR-seq was available for twenty-nine patients, at least one posttreatment blood collection was obtained for some 24 patients, and tumor TCR-seq was available for some 24 patients. Durable clinical benefit meant progression-free survival longer than 6 months, and TCR features were also tested against progression-free and overall survival. Patients had an ECOG performance status of 0 or 1 and had received between 0 and 3 prior chemotherapy regimens. Pretreatment tumor samples, along with matched peripheral blood serially collected before and after atezolizumab treatment, were subjected to TCR sequencing. In the same patients, pretreatment tumors underwent whole exome sequencing and RNA sequencing in addition to TCR sequencing. Blood samples were analyzed at two time points: 3 weeks after treatment start (second dose) and 6 weeks after treatment start. Blood samples yielded a median of roughly 140,000 T cells and more than 80,000 unique TCRs, with median clonality 0.080. The study was an exploratory multi-omic analysis of somatic, immune and clinical correlates of response to PD-L1 blockade with atezolizumab in urothelial cancer. Twenty-five of 29 patients were males with bladder-origin urothelial cancer, and about 65% of the 29 reported a prior smoking history. Some ten patients reached durable clinical benefit, while around 19 patients did not.

Broader findings and caveats from the paper: Because the sample size was small (n = 29) and many of the analyses were exploratory, the results are meant to be hypothesis-generating. Among patients with durable benefit, tumor-associated TCR clones showed greater expansion in peripheral blood 3 weeks after treatment started (n of about 20, p = 0.022). Improved progression-free and overall survival was found to be associated with pretreatment peripheral blood TCR clonality below the median.

A cohort of more than 25 patients with locally advanced or metastatic urothelial carcinoma, treated at Memorial Sloan Kettering on a trial protocol, was included. Peripheral blood mononuclear cells were collected from each patient pretreatment and during treatment, giving between 1 and 8 total time points per patient. The Qiagen DNeasy Blood extraction kit was used to purify genomic DNA from total PBMCs and tumor samples. PBMCs were collected pretreatment and during treatment and were isolated and stored as previously described. The germline V gene supplies CDR1 SGHTA and CDR2 FQGTGA. The junction shows trimming of 6 bases on V and 7 bases on J, and the gene matches do not reach 12 bases of it. Including the terminal cysteine and phenylalanine, the CDR3 comprises 16 residues. Only the CDR3 part of the read is kept: 48 bases, read in frame from the first base.

The chain couples TRBV7-3 to TRBJ2-2; the junction holds 9 bases that match TRBD2. The sample in question was PBMCs, obtained around atezolizumab (anti-PD-L1) treatment. This sequence was found in a man in his sixties with urothelial cancer. CDR3 region: CASSFNPGLASGELFF. The nucleotide sequence reads TGTGCCAGCAGTTTTAACCCGGGACTAGCTAGCGGGGAGCTGTTTTTT.